What follows is one T cell receptor beta chain and its context. In its sample, this clonotype was seen once. The target of this receptor is not known. Per-base qualities were not stored, and no clone one base away is much larger. A single read constitutes weak evidence. The treatment or condition tag for this specimen amounts to: approximately 9-day PBMC culture with coronavirus spike peptide pools or control peptides (ViraFEST assay). The study used the ViraFEST assay, which expanded antigen-specific T cells with peptide pools and then identified expanded clonotypes by TCR sequencing. The convalescent patients' positive SARS-CoV-2 PCR tests fell between March and December 2020, which was before the Alpha, Beta and Delta variants emerged in the United States. Each well held more than 1.5 million PBMCs cultured in IMDM containing roughly 5% human AB serum and approximately 9.6 IU/ml IL-2, with around 9.7 ug/ml peptide pools added. Half of the culture medium was replaced with fresh IL-2-containing medium on days 3 and 7. After about 11 days of culture, CD4+ T cells were isolated by negative selection using the EasySep CD4+ T cell isolation kit. PBMCs were separated from whole blood using Ficoll-Paque Plus gradient centrifugation and then either used fresh or cryopreserved at -140C. In general, triplicate wells were set up for every culture condition.

This record comes from a study of vaccination and CD4 T cells after COVID-19 (dated by TCRdb to between 2021 and 2024). Study-wide context: Convalescent patients had a positive SARS-CoV-2 result on nasal swab PCR, and of these patients, several had mild disease and one had severe disease. Post-COVID blood samples were collected from convalescent patients a median of roughly 100 days after diagnosis, with a range of about 35 to 161 days. The spike-specific CD4+ TCR repertoire was compared before and after mRNA vaccination in under 11 COVID-19 convalescent patients and a handful of infection-naive healthy vaccine recipients. In control cultures, a CEFX viral epitope pool was used as positive control, an HIV-1 Nef peptide pool was used as negative control, or no peptide was added. Post-vaccine blood samples were taken a median of around 70 days after the second vaccine dose, with a range of roughly 13 to 250 days. The convalescent cohort comprised six males and four females, including two Hispanic individuals, seven Caucasians, two Asians and one multiracial person. Participants received two doses of either the Pfizer-BioNTech BNT162b2 vaccine (n=8) or the Moderna mRNA-1273 vaccine (n=2). The cultures were stimulated with overlapping spike peptide pools from SARS-CoV-2 and from the common cold coronaviruses HCoV-NL63, HCoV-OC43 and HCoV-229E. Paper-wide results and their limitations: The median number of SARS-CoV-2-reactive clonotypes rose from around 22 after infection to 35 to 45 after vaccination, but the change was not significant. Among convalescent patients, a median about 86% of the SARS-CoV-2-reactive clones seen after vaccination appeared only after vaccination, which suggests priming specific to the vaccine. In convalescent patients, nearly all vaccine-specific clones (304 of 307) were found to be mono-reactive for SARS-CoV-2 spike rather than cross-reactive with common cold coronaviruses. Relatively few convalescent patients were included in the study, and early timepoints after natural infection were not analyzed.

The library was built by means of PCR. At the Johns Hopkins FTIC core, DNA from the cultured CD4+ T cells underwent TCR sequencing with the Oncomine TCR Beta short-read assay. The QIAamp micro DNA kit was used to extract genomic DNA from the cultured CD4+ T cells. Oncomine TCR Beta libraries from cultured CD4+ T cells were pooled using unique dual indexes and sequenced on an Illumina iSeq 100. In the authors' own workflow: Non-productive sequences were removed, and CDR3s not starting with C, not ending with F or W, or shorter than 7 amino acids were discarded. Antigen-specific clonotypes were identified with the MANAFEST web application by comparing peptide-stimulated wells with reference and other culture wells. To be called positive, a clone needed an FDR below 0.05, an odds ratio above 5, and a productive frequency above 0.1% in at least two of three replicate wells. Clonotypes that were significantly expanded in both SARS-CoV-2 spike wells and at least one common cold coronavirus spike condition were defined as cross-reactive. Similarity between CDR3 sequences was evaluated in R version 3.6.1 using Levenshtein distances (stringdist) and unrooted phylogenetic trees (ape). TCRdb trimmed public reads at Q25 via fastp, called clones via MiXCR and kept in-frame beta chains. Rows merge per CDR3 protein into single entries with the most common DNA and genes. TCRdb's processing, not the study's, gives the V and J calls here. This sample lists some 19,000 distinct CDR3 sequences; more than 40% were detected once. The ten largest clones represent approximately 4% of the sample.

CDR1 and CDR2, per the germline V gene, are SGHTA and FQGNSA. From cysteine to phenylalanine, the CDR3 is 13 amino acids long. Only the CDR3 DNA is retained, 39 bases long and in frame from the first base. Cut back by 3 bases and 3 bases, the V and J ends lie 9 bases apart. Input material: CD4+ T cells from blood, cultured in vitro. The V and J segments used are TRBV7-2 and TRBJ2-7, with no reliable assignment of the D segment. This receptor was identified in a human donor who had recovered from COVID-19. The DNA sequence follows: TGTGCCAGCAGCTTCAGCAGAGGCTACGAGCAGTACTTC. Translated, this gives CASSFSRGYEQYF.